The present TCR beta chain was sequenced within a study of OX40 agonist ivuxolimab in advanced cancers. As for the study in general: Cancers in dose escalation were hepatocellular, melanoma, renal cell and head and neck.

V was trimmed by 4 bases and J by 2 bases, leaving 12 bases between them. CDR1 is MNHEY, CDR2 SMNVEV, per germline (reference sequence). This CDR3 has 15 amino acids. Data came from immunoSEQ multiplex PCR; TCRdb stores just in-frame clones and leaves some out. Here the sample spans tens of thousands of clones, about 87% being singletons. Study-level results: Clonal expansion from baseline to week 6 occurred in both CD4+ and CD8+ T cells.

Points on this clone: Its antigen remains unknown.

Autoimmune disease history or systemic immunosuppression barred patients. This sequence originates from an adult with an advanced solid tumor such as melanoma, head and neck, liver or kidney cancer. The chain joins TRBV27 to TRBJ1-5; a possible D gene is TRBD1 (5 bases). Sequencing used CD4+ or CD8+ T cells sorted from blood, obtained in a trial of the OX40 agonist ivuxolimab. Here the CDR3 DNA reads TGTGCCAGCAGTTATACAGGTATGGGCAATCAGCCCCAGCATTTT. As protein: CASSYTGMGNQPQHF.